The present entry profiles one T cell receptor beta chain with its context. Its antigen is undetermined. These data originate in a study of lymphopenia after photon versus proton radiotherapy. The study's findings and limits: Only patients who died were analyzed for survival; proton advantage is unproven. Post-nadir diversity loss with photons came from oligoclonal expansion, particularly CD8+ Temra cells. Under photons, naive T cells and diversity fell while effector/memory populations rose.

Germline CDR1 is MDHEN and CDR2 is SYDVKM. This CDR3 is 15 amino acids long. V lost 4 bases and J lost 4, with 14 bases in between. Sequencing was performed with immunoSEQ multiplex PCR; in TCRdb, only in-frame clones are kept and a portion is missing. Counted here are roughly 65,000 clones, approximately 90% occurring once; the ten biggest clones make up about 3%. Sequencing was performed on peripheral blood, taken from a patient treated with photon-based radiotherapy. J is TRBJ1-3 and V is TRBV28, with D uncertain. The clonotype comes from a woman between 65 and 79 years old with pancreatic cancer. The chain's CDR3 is CASSSPPRVGNTIYF. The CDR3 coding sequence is TGTGCCAGCAGTTCCCCCCCCCGGGTAGGAAACACCATATATTTT. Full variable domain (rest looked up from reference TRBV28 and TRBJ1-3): DVKVTQSSRYLVKRTGEKVFLECVQDMDHENMFWYRQDPGLGLRLIYFSYDVKMKEKGDIPEGYSVSREKKERFSLILESASTNQTSMYLCASSSPPRVGNTIYFGEGSWLTVV.